One sample yielded the 30 T cell receptor beta chains listed below, sequenced in a study of cytomegalovirus exposure and HLA in healthy donors. Here immunoSEQ multiplex PCR was the method, and the copy in TCRdb shows in-frame clones only, minus some. The sample holds fewer than 250,000 clones, approximately 90% seen once. Sequencing was carried out using PBMCs. The source is a man aged 18 to 30 in good health and CMV-seronegative.

Remarks on this clone: Other DNA sequences in the same sample also yield this CDR3. The rearrangement joins TRBV6-1 to TRBJ1-3; D is unresolved. The CDR3 has 14 residues. The germline V gene encodes CDR1 MNHNS and CDR2 SASEGT. Trimming removed 1 base from V and 0 bases from J, with 4 bases in between. The CDR3 DNA is TGTGCCAGCAGTGAAGGAGGCTCTGGAAACACCATATATTTT. This gives the protein CASSEGGSGNTIYF.

The chain links TRBV7-9 to TRBJ2-2; unclear D gene. V lost 1 base and J 7 bases, leaving 10 bases between the germline ends. The length of the CDR3 is 14 residues. Germline assignment: CDR1 SEHNR and CDR2 FQNEAQ (reference sequence). The CDR3 protein is CASSLELTVGELFF. In nucleotides, the CDR3 is TGTGCCAGCAGCTTAGAGTTAACGGTCGGGGAGCTGTTTTTT.

This chain joins TRBV27 and TRBJ2-1, with 7 bases matching TRBD2. The CDR3 is made up of 17 amino acids. The germline gives CDR1 MNHEY, CDR2 SMNVEV (reference sequence). V shed 6 bases, J shed 0 bases, and the junction held 11 bases outside the gene matches. CDR3: CASSGIVAGHSYNEQFF. In DNA form, the CDR3 reads TGTGCCAGCAGCGGAATCGTAGCGGGCCACTCCTACAATGAGCAGTTCTTC.

The rearrangement joins TRBV18 to TRBJ2-7; D may be TRBD1 (6 bases). Germline V CDR1 and CDR2: KGHSH, LQKENI. The CDR3 runs to 16 residues. The V end was cut by 0 bases, the J end by 0 bases, with 12 bases between. The CDR3 sequence: CASSPPKGGSSYEQYF. The CDR3 DNA reads as TGTGCCAGCTCACCACCAAAAGGGGGTAGCTCCTACGAGCAGTACTTC.

V usage is TRBV7-2 and J usage is TRBJ2-6, with 10 bases identical to TRBD2. Per germline, CDR1 SGHTA and CDR2 FQGNSA. This CDR3 region has 18 residues. The V segment lost 3 bases and the J segment 0 bases; nucleotides outside the gene matches: 5. CDR3 region: CASSFLAGAPSGANVLTF. CDR3 DNA sequence: TGTGCCAGCAGCTTTCTAGCGGGAGCCCCCTCTGGGGCCAACGTCCTGACTTTC. The full variable domain, completed using reference TRBV7-2 and TRBJ2-6, is GAGVSQSPSNKVTEKGKDVELRCDPISGHTALYWYRQSLGQGLEFLIYFQGNSAPDKSGLPSDRFSAERTGGSVSTLTIQRTQQEDSAVYLCASSFLAGAPSGANVLTFGAGSRLTVL.

This chain uses TRBV11-2 with TRBJ2-4; TRBD1 agrees at 7 bases. The CDR3 loop spans 18 amino acids. Germline lookup yields CDR1 SGHAT and CDR2 FQNNGV. V shed 5 bases and J 5 bases; nucleotides not matched to a gene: 18. CDR3 sequence reads: CASSLSTTGVWGENIQYF. The CDR3 bases are TGTGCCAGCAGCCTCTCAACTACAGGGGTGTGGGGAGAAAACATTCAGTACTTC. Drawing the rest from reference TRBV11-2 and TRBJ2-4, the complete variable domain is EAGVAQSPRYKIIEKRQSVAFWCNPISGHATLYWYQQILGQGPKLLIQFQNNGVVDDSQLPKDRFSAERLKGVDSTLKIQPAKLEDSAVYLCASSLSTTGVWGENIQYFGAGTRLSVL.

The chain carries TRBV6-1 and TRBJ2-1; D possibly corresponds to TRBD2 (7 bases). CDR3 length equals 14 residues. V was shortened by 6 bases and J by 9 bases, with 18 bases between the two germline ends. The germline CDR1 and CDR2 sequences are MNHNS and SASEGT. CDR3 loop: CASRRGGGRAEQFF. Written as DNA, the CDR3 is TGTGCCAGCAGGCGAGGGGGGGGAAGGGCTGAGCAGTTCTTC.

As DNA, the CDR3 is TGCGCCAGCAGCCCCCGCGCAGGAGAAGGGGACACTGAAGCTTTCTTT. Protein product: CASSPRAGEGDTEAFF. V is TRBV5-1 and J is TRBJ1-1; D is possibly TRBD1 (5 bases). Trimming removed 4 bases from V and 3 bases from J, with 19 bases in between. Germline CDR1 SGHRS, CDR2 YFSETQ. This CDR3 has 16 residues. The variable domain in full, with the rest retrieved from reference TRBV5-1 and TRBJ1-1, is KAGVTQTPRYLIKTRGQQVTLSCSPISGHRSVSWYQQTPGQGLQFLFEYFSETQRNKGNFPGRFSGRQFSNSRSEMNVSTLELGDSALYLCASSPRAGEGDTEAFFGQGTRLTVV.

This clone is a singleton in its sample. J is TRBJ1-5 and V is TRBV19; TRBD1 matches at 8 bases. Trimming cost V 1 base and J 4 bases; bases outside gene matches: 3. The CDR3 has 15 residues. CDR1 is LNHDA, CDR2 SQIVND, per germline (reference sequence). CDR3 DNA sequence: TGTGCCAGTAGTATAGGTCGACAGGGGAATCAGCCCCAGCATTTT. Amino acids: CASSIGRQGNQPQHF.

J is TRBJ2-5 and V is TRBV11-2, with TRBD1 matching over 8 bases. Germline-derived CDR1 and CDR2 are SGHAT and FQNNGV. The CDR3 is 17 residues long. After removal of 3 bases from V and 5 bases from J, the junction contained 14 bases not matched to a gene. CDR3 amino acids: CASSFRIGMTGEETQYF. The CDR3 region has the DNA TGTGCCAGCAGCTTTAGAATCGGGATGACAGGGGAGGAGACCCAGTACTTC.

The chain couples TRBV28 to TRBJ1-4, with D hard to call. This CDR3 region has 13 residues. Germline CDR1 and CDR2: MDHEN and SYDVKM. The V end was cut by 7 bases, the J end by 6 bases, with 12 bases between. CDR3 in amino acids: CASTIRLDEKLFF. The CDR3 DNA reads TGTGCCAGCACCATACGGTTGGATGAAAAACTGTTTTTT.

The chain combines TRBV28 with TRBJ1-2, with D possibly matching TRBD1 (6 bases). V was clipped by 3 bases and J by 5 bases, with 13 bases between them. From germline, CDR1 is MDHEN and CDR2 SYDVKM. The CDR3 runs to 14 residues. CDR3 residues: CASSFHGGGYGYTF. The CDR3 bases are TGTGCCAGCAGTTTCCATGGGGGCGGTTATGGCTACACCTTC.

The gene calls are TRBV28 and TRBJ1-2, with 7 bases that match TRBD1. The CDR3 runs to 17 residues. The V gene's germline CDR1 is MDHEN and CDR2 SYDVKM. The trim removed 3 bases at V and 2 bases at J, leaving 12 bases unmatched. The CDR3: CASSLSSGGASNYGYTF. CDR3 sequence (DNA): TGTGCCAGCAGTTTGTCATCAGGGGGAGCTTCAAACTATGGCTACACCTTC.

The CDR3 region has the DNA TGCGCCAGCAGCCCCTCAAGGGGGAGCAATGAAAAACTGTTTTTT. This gives the protein CASSPSRGSNEKLFF. The V gene is TRBV4-3, the J gene TRBJ1-4; TRBD1 might be the D (6 bases). There are 15 residues in the CDR3. Trimming took 4 bases from V and 5 from J, leaving 14 bases between them. The germline CDR1 and CDR2 sequences are LGHNA and YSLEER.

The J gene is TRBJ1-6, the V gene TRBV7-2, with a tentative D call TRBD1 (6 bases). The germline CDR1 and CDR2 sequences are SGHTA and FQGNSA. The CDR3 totals 16 residues. Trimming removed 4 bases at V and 5 bases at J, with 15 bases between. The CDR3 region has the DNA TGTGCCAGCAGCTCGATGGCAGGGGATAATAATTCACCCCTCCACTTT. Protein: CASSSMAGDNNSPLHF.

This chain links TRBV5-6 with TRBJ2-2; 9 bases fit TRBD1. V lost 4 bases, J lost 7 bases, and 11 bases stayed unmatched. Germline CDR1 SGHDT, CDR2 YYEEEE. CDR3 length equals 16 residues. The CDR3 loop is CASSPQGAPSHGELFF. DNA for the CDR3: TGTGCCAGCAGCCCACAGGGGGCGCCTTCGCACGGGGAGCTGTTTTTT.

The chain joins TRBV28 to TRBJ2-2; perhaps TRBD1 as D (6 bases). In germline, CDR1 is MDHEN, CDR2 SYDVKM. CDR3 length equals 15 residues. V was trimmed by 5 bases and J by 7 bases, leaving 17 bases between them. CDR3 DNA sequence: TGTGCCAGCAGTAAACAGGGTTTCGGAATCGGGGAGCTGTTTTTT. It codes for CASSKQGFGIGELFF.

This sequence joins TRBV7-9 and TRBJ1-6, with a weak D call TRBD1 (5 bases). Germline V gives CDR1 SEHNR, CDR2 FQNEAQ (reference sequence). The length of the CDR3 is 15 residues. Trimming cost V 0 bases and J 7 bases, with 10 bases left between them. CDR3 in DNA: TGTGCCAGCAGCTTAGCGCGGGGCGTGAATTCACCCCTCCACTTT. Amino acid sequence: CASSLARGVNSPLHF.

The chain couples TRBV5-1 to TRBJ1-1, with a tentative D call TRBD1 (6 bases). CDR3 length equals 13 residues. From germline, CDR1 is SGHRS and CDR2 YFSETQ. The V end was cut by 0 bases, the J end by 6 bases, with 9 bases between. CDR3 coding DNA: TGCGCCAGCAGCTTGGAGACAGGTTCTGAAGCTTTCTTT. This sequence encodes CASSLETGSEAFF.

The rearrangement joins TRBV7-2 to TRBJ2-3, with 8 bases identical to TRBD2. Germline V gene lookup returns CDR1 SGHTA and CDR2 FQGNSA. The CDR3 length is 14 residues. V dropped 5 bases and J dropped 5; count of bases not matched to a gene: 6. In DNA form, the CDR3 reads TGTGCCAGCAGCGCGACGGGGGGGAAAGATACGCAGTATTTT. This translates into CASSATGGKDTQYF.

The J gene is TRBJ2-2, the V gene TRBV7-2; 13 bases align to TRBD2. After removal of 7 bases from V and 4 bases from J, the junction contained 6 bases not matched to a gene. The CDR3 loop spans 16 amino acids. In germline, CDR1 is SGHTA, CDR2 FQGNSA. CDR3 loop: CASILAGGPGTGELFF. CDR3 DNA: TGTGCCAGCATACTAGCGGGAGGGCCGGGCACCGGGGAGCTGTTTTTT.

V is TRBV6-1 and J is TRBJ1-1; a weak D match, TRBD1 (6 bases). This CDR3 contains 15 residues. Germline assignment: CDR1 MNHNS and CDR2 SASEGT. Trimming shortened V by 4 bases and J by 3 bases, and 15 bases separated the two germline ends. CDR3 nucleotides: TGTGCCAGCAGTGCCTCTACAGGGTTTGACACTGAAGCTTTCTTT. Protein sequence: CASSASTGFDTEAFF.

This clone was counted once. V usage is TRBV11-2 and J usage is TRBJ2-3, with a possible D match to TRBD2 (6 bases). The germline gives CDR1 SGHAT, CDR2 FQNNGV. V was cut by 1 base and J by 3 bases, with 14 bases left in between. The CDR3 has 16 residues. The CDR3 DNA sequence: TGTGCCAGCAGCTTAGGGCGGGGTTTGTCGACAGATACGCAGTATTTT. As protein: CASSLGRGLSTDTQYF.

This chain links TRBV28 with TRBJ1-6, with 8 bases that match TRBD1. The J segment lost 9 bases and the V segment lost 5 bases, leaving 6 bases of the junction unmatched. Per the germline V gene, CDR1 is MDHEN and CDR2 is SYDVKM. The CDR3 sequence is 14 residues long. The CDR3 bases are TGTGCCAGCAGTCTGACAGGGGAAGGTTCACCCCTCCACTTT. It codes for CASSLTGEGSPLHF.

This clone appeared once. The chain joins TRBV28 to TRBJ1-5; maybe TRBD1 (5 bases). CDR1 MDHEN and CDR2 SYDVKM come from the germline V gene. V was cut by 1 base and J by 5 bases, with 9 bases left in between. CDR3 length equals 14 residues. The CDR3 DNA reads as TGTGCCAGCAGTTTATTGCAGGGTGATCAGCCCCAGCATTTT. Encoded protein: CASSLLQGDQPQHF.

The rearrangement links TRBV30 to TRBJ1-5; weak D call: TRBD1 (5 bases). Trimming shortened V by 0 bases and J by 6 bases, and 15 bases separated the two germline ends. CDR1 and CDR2 (germline): GTSNPN, SVGIG (reference sequence). There are 15 residues in the CDR3. The CDR3 reads CAWSVRVGVRQPQHF. The CDR3 DNA follows: TGTGCCTGGAGTGTACGCGTAGGGGTTCGTCAGCCCCAGCATTTT. Based on the CDR3 plus reference TRBV30 and TRBJ1-5, the full variable domain is SQTIHQWPATLVQPVGSPLSLECTVEGTSNPNLYWYRQAAGRGLQLLFYSVGIGQISSEVPQNLSASRPQDRQFILSSKKLLLSDSGFYLCAWSVRVGVRQPQHFGDGTRLSIL.

The chain is built from TRBV7-2 and TRBJ2-7; no definite D call. With 1 base removed from V and 2 bases from J, the gap between germline ends came to 6 bases. CDR3 length: 13 amino acids. Germline-derived CDR1 and CDR2 are SGHTA and FQGNSA. CDR3 residues: CASSLDRAYEQYF. Written as DNA, the CDR3 is TGTGCCAGCAGCTTAGACAGAGCCTACGAGCAGTACTTC.

This clone was observed once. The rearrangement links TRBV27 to TRBJ1-2; no clear D. Germline CDR1 and CDR2: MNHEY and SMNVEV (reference sequence). CDR3 length equals 15 residues. Trimming shortened V by 5 bases and J by 2 bases, and 15 bases separated the two germline ends. The CDR3 nucleotides read TGTGCCAGCAGTCCCGCACAGAGAGGGAACTATGGCTACACCTTC. Its protein product is CASSPAQRGNYGYTF.

The chain combines TRBV5-4 with TRBJ2-5; 7 bases map to TRBD2. The CDR3 is 14 residues long. V was clipped by 0 bases and J by 3 bases; unmatched bases: 2. The germline V gene encodes CDR1 SGHNT and CDR2 YYREEE (reference sequence). CDR3 nucleotide sequence: TGTGCCAGCAGCTTGGGAAGCGGGAAAGAGACCCAGTACTTC. Its protein is CASSLGSGKETQYF.

The chain combines TRBV16 with TRBJ1-1, with TRBD1 matching 9 bases. The CDR3 sequence is 15 residues long. The V segment lost 2 bases and the J segment 4 bases; nucleotides outside the gene matches: 5. The germline CDR1 and CDR2 sequences are KGHSY and FQNENV. The CDR3 region is CASSQATGGVTEAFF. DNA for the CDR3: TGTGCCAGCAGCCAAGCGACAGGGGGGGTCACTGAAGCTTTCTTT.